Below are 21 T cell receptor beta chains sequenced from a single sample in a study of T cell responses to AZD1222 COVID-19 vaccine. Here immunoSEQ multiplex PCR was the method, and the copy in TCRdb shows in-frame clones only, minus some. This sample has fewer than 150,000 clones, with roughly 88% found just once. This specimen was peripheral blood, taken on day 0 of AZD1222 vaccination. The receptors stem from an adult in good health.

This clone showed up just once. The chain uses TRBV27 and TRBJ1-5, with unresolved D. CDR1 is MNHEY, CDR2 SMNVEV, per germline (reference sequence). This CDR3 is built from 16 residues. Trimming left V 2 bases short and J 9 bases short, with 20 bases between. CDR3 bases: TGTGCCAGCAGTTTAACGGTTCCCAGTAAAATATCGCCCCAGCATTTT. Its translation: CASSLTVPSKISPQHF.

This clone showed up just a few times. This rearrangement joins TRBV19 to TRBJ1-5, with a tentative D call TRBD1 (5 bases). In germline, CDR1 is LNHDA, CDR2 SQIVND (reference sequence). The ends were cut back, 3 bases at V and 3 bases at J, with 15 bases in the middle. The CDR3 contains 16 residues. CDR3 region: CASSIGTADFNQPQHF. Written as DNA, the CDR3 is TGTGCCAGTAGTATTGGGACGGCAGATTTCAATCAGCCCCAGCATTTT.

The CDR3 nucleotides read TGTGCCAGCAGCATCACAGCGACAGATGAAGCTTTCTTT. Its protein product is CASSITATDEAFF. The chain has TRBV6-4 and TRBJ1-1; TRBD1 might be the D (5 bases). The CDR3 consists of 13 residues. Germline V gene lookup returns CDR1 MRHNA and CDR2 SNTAGT. The germline V and J ends were trimmed by 6 bases and 7 bases, with 15 bases remaining between them.

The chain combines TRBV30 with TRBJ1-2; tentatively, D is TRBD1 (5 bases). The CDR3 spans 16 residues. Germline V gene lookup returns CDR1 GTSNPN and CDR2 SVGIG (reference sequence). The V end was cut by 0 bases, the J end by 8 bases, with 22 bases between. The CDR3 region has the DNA TGTGCCTGGAGTGTACAGTCAGGGAGGCGTTCCTTAGGCTACACCTTC. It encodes CAWSVQSGRRSLGYTF.

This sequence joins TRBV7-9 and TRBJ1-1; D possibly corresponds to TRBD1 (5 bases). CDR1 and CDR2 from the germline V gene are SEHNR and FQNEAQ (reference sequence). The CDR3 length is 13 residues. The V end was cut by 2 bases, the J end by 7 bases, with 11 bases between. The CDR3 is CASSLPAGGEAFF. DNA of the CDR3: TGTGCCAGCAGCTTACCGGCCGGGGGTGAAGCTTTCTTT.

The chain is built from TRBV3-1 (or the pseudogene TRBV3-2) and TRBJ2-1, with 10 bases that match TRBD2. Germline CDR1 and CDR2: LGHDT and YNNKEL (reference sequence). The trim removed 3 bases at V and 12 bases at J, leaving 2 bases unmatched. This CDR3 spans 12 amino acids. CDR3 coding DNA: TGTGCCAGCAGCCATTTAGCGGGGGGGCAGTTCTTC. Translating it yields CASSHLAGGQFF.

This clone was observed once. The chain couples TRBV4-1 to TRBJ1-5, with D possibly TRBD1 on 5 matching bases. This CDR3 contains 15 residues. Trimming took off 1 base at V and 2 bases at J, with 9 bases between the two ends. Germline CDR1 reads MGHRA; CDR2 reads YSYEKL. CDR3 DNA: TGCGCCAGCAGCCAAGGTACGGGGGGCAATCAGCCCCAGCATTTT. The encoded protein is CASSQGTGGNQPQHF.

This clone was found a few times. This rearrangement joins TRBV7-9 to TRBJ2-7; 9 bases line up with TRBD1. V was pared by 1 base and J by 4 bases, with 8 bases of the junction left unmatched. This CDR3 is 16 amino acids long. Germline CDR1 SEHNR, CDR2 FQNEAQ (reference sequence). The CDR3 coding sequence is TGTGCCAGCAGCTTAGGGGACGGGACAGGGCAGTACGAGCAGTACTTC. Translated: CASSLGDGTGQYEQYF.

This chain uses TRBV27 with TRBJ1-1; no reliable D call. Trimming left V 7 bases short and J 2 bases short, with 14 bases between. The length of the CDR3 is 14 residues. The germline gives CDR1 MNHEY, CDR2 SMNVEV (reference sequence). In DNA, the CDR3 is TGTGCCAGCACCACACTAGGCTTAAACACTGAAGCTTTCTTT. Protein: CASTTLGLNTEAFF.

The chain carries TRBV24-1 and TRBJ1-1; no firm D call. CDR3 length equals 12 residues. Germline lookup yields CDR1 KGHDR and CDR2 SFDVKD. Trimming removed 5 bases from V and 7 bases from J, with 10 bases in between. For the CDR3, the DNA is TGTGCCACCAGTGGTGTTGGGCGTGAAGCTTTCTTT. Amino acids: CATSGVGREAFF.

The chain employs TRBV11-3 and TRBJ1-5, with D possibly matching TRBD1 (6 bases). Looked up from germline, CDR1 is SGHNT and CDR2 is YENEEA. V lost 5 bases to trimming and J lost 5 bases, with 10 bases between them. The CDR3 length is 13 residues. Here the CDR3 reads CASSIQGDQPQHF. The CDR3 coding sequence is TGTGCCAGCAGCATACAGGGAGATCAGCCCCAGCATTTT.

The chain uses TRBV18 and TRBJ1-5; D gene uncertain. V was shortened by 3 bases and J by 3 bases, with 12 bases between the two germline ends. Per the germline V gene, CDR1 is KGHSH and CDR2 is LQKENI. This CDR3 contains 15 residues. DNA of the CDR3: TGTGCCAGCTCACCGAGTCGGCAGCACAATCAGCCCCAGCATTTT. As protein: CASSPSRQHNQPQHF.

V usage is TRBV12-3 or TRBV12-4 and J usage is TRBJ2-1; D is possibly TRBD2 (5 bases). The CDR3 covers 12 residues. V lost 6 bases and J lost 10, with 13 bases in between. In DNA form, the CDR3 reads TGTGCCAGCAGCCAGGACCGGAGGGAGCAGTTCTTC. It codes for CASSQDRREQFF.

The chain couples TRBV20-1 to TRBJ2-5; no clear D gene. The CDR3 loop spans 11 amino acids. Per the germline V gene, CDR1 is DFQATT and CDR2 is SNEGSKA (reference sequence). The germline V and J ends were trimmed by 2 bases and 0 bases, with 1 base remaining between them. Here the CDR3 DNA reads TGCAGTGCTAGAAACCAAGAGACCCAGTACTTC. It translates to CSARNQETQYF.

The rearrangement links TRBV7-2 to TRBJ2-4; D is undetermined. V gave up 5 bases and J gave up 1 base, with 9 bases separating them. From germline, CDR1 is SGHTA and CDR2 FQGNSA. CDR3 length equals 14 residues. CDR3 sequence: CASSQQTAKNIQYF. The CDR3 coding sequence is TGTGCCAGCAGCCAACAGACGGCCAAAAACATTCAGTACTTC.

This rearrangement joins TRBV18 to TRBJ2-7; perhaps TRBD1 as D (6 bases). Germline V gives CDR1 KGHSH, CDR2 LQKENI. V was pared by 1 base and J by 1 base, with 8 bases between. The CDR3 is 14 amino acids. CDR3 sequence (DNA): TGTGCCAGCTCACCACTGGACAGTTCCTACGAGCAGTACTTC. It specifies CASSPLDSSYEQYF.

CDR3 coding DNA: TGTGCCAGCAGCCAAGACAGGATCAACTATGGCTACACCTTC. Protein sequence: CASSQDRINYGYTF. The chain recombines TRBV14 with TRBJ1-2; no reliable D call. Germline CDR1 and CDR2: SGHDN and FVKESK. Between the trimmed V and J ends, which lost 0 bases and 2 bases, there was a span of 7 bases. This CDR3 has 14 residues.

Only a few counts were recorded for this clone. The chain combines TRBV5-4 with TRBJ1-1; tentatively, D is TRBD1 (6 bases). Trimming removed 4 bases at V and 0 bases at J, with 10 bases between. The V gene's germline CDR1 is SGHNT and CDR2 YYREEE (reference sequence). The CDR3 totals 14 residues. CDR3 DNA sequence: TGTGCCAGCAGCCTTCGGGACATGAACACTGAAGCTTTCTTT. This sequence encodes CASSLRDMNTEAFF. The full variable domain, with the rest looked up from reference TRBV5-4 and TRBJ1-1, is ETGVTQSPTHLIKTRGQQVTLRCSSQSGHNTVSWYQQALGQGPQFIFQYYREEENGRGNFPPRFSGLQFPNYSSELNVNALELDDSALYLCASSLRDMNTEAFFGQGTRLTVV.

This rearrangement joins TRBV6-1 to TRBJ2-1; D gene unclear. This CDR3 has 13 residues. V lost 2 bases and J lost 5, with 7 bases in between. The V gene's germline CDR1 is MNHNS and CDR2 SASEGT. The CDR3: CASSEFLNNEQFF. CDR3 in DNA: TGTGCCAGCAGTGAATTCCTAAACAATGAGCAGTTCTTC.

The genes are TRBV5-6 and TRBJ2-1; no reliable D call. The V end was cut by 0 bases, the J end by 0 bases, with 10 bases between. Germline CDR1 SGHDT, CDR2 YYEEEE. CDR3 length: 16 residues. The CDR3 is CASSLVGVNSYNEQFF. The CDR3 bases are TGTGCCAGCAGCTTGGTTGGGGTTAACTCCTACAATGAGCAGTTCTTC. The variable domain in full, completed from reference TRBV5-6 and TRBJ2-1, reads DAGVTQSPTHLIKTRGQQVTLRCSPKSGHDTVSWYQQALGQGPQFIFQYYEEEERQRGNFPDRFSGHQFPNYSSELNVNALLLGDSALYLCASSLVGVNSYNEQFFGPGTRLTVL.

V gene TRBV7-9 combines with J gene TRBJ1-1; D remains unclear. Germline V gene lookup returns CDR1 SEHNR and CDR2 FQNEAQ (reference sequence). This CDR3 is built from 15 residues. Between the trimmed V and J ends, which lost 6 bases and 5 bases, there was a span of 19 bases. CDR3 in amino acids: CASRGKDRFRTEAFF. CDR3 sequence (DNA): TGTGCCAGCAGGGGGAAGGATCGGTTTCGAACTGAAGCTTTCTTT.